Shown below are 25 T cell receptor beta chains from a single sample sequenced in a study of cytomegalovirus exposure and HLA in healthy donors. In the PCR, 60 Vbeta and 13 Jbeta primers were used. Clones were sequenced by immunoSEQ multiplex PCR, and TCRdb holds only the in-frame ones, with some missing. The sample lists about 130,000 clones; roughly 72% were seen once. Sequenced input: PBMCs. The receptors were gathered from a woman aged 45-65 years in good health and CMV-seronegative.

V is TRBV7-6 and J is TRBJ2-2, with 9 bases that match TRBD2. Germline V gives CDR1 SGHVS, CDR2 FNYEAQ. This CDR3 is built from 16 residues. V lost 3 bases, J lost 1 base, and 3 bases stayed unmatched. Here the CDR3 DNA reads TGTGCCAGCAGCTTGGTACTAGCGGGGAACACCGGGGAGCTGTTTTTT. Its translation is CASSLVLAGNTGELFF.

In this sample, this clone turned up a few times. The chain couples TRBV7-6 to TRBJ1-1; no definite D call. The CDR3 covers 14 residues. Germline CDR1 is SGHVS and CDR2 is FNYEAQ. V was clipped by 2 bases and J by 0 bases, with 7 bases between them. The chain's CDR3 is CASSLMRMNTEAFF. The CDR3 DNA reads as TGTGCCAGCAGCTTAATGCGTATGAACACTGAAGCTTTCTTT.

This clone was counted a single time. The rearrangement joins TRBV30 to TRBJ1-1, with 8 bases that match TRBD1. V shed 2 bases and J 5 bases; nucleotides not matched to a gene: 7. This CDR3 comprises 14 residues. Germline V CDR1 and CDR2: GTSNPN, SVGIG (reference sequence). CDR3 sequence reads: CAWSKGQGITEAFF. CDR3 DNA: TGTGCCTGGAGTAAAGGACAGGGAATAACTGAAGCTTTCTTT.

The chain employs TRBV5-4 and TRBJ2-1, with 7 bases that match TRBD2. From germline, CDR1 is SGHNT and CDR2 YYREEE (reference sequence). CDR3 length: 17 amino acids. V shed 4 bases and J 6 bases; nucleotides not matched to a gene: 16. This CDR3 is CASSVSLLASPPNEQFF. The CDR3 DNA sequence: TGTGCCAGCAGCGTTTCACTACTAGCGAGCCCCCCCAATGAGCAGTTCTTC.

The chain links TRBV4-1 to TRBJ1-2; D is ambiguous. The CDR3 runs 15 residues. The germline CDR1 and CDR2 sequences are MGHRA and YSYEKL. V lost 3 bases to trimming and J lost 2 bases, with 13 bases between them. Here the CDR3 DNA reads TGCGCCAGCAGCCAGGAGGACGGCTCAAACTATGGCTACACCTTC. Protein: CASSQEDGSNYGYTF.

This chain connects TRBV9 to TRBJ2-3; possible D gene TRBD2, 5 bases. The CDR3 runs to 13 residues. Trimming took off 2 bases at V and 3 bases at J, with 7 bases between the two ends. Germline loops: CDR1 SGDLS, CDR2 YYNGEE. The CDR3 reads CASSVGGTDTQYF. The CDR3 DNA reads TGTGCCAGCAGCGTTGGAGGTACAGATACGCAGTATTTT. Variable domain in full (rest from reference TRBV9 and TRBJ2-3): DSGVTQTPKHLITATGQRVTLRCSPRSGDLSVYWYQQSLDQGLQFLIQYYNGEERAKGNILERFSAQQFPDLHSELNLSSLELGDSALYFCASSVGGTDTQYFGPGTRLTVL.

The gene calls are TRBV27 and TRBJ1-2; no reliable D call. The length of the CDR3 is 15 residues. Germline V gene data show CDR1 as MNHEY and CDR2 as SMNVEV (reference sequence). Trimming took off 2 bases at V and 0 bases at J, with 10 bases between the two ends. This chain's CDR3 is CASSLRGDPNYGYTF. Here the CDR3 DNA reads TGTGCCAGCAGTTTACGGGGAGATCCTAACTATGGCTACACCTTC.

The rearrangement uses TRBV7-2 and TRBJ2-7; TRBD2 agrees at 7 bases. Trimming removed 1 base from V and 4 bases from J; junction bases left unmatched: 7. Germline V CDR1 and CDR2: SGHTA, FQGNSA. CDR3 size: 15 residues. The CDR3 DNA reads TGTGCCAGCAGCTTAGAATTGTCTAGCGGTTACGAGCAGTACTTC. This gives the protein CASSLELSSGYEQYF.

This chain connects TRBV7-6 to TRBJ2-5; possible D gene TRBD1, 5 bases. The CDR3 consists of 13 residues. CDR1 and CDR2 from the germline V gene are SGHVS and FNYEAQ. Trimming removed 1 base at V and 4 bases at J, with 7 bases between. CDR3 DNA: TGTGCCAGCAGCTTAGATCAGGGAGAGACCCAGTACTTC. It codes for CASSLDQGETQYF.

The chain has TRBV28 and TRBJ2-1, with 10 bases aligning to TRBD2. Trimming took 6 bases from V and 6 from J; bases not matched to a gene: 11. The germline V gene has CDR1 MDHEN and CDR2 SYDVKM. The CDR3 length is 16 residues. The CDR3 bases are TGTGCCAGCAGCGCGCCGGCAGCGGGAGGGTCCAATGAGCAGTTCTTC. It translates to CASSAPAAGGSNEQFF.

V usage is TRBV27 and J usage is TRBJ1-5; 7 nucleotides align to TRBD1. V lost 6 bases and J lost 4; bases outside the gene matches: 15. CDR3 size: 17 residues. Germline V CDR1 and CDR2: MNHEY, SMNVEV (reference sequence). The CDR3 region is CASRRQSLTGRNQPQHF. In DNA form, the CDR3 reads TGTGCCAGCAGACGTCAAAGTTTGACAGGGAGGAATCAGCCCCAGCATTTT.

In nucleotides, the CDR3 is TGTGCCAGCAGCTTTTCAAGGACTAGCGGGAGGGCCCCGACGCAGTATTTT. This encodes CASSFSRTSGRAPTQYF. The chain joins TRBV7-2 to TRBJ2-3; 15 bases are a match to TRBD2. The CDR3 is 17 amino acids. The V gene's germline CDR1 is SGHTA and CDR2 FQGNSA. V dropped 3 bases and J dropped 9; count of bases not matched to a gene: 10. The full variable domain, its missing parts supplied by reference TRBV7-2 and TRBJ2-3, is GAGVSQSPSNKVTEKGKDVELRCDPISGHTALYWYRQSLGQGLEFLIYFQGNSAPDKSGLPSDRFSAERTGGSVSTLTIQRTQQEDSAVYLCASSFSRTSGRAPTQYFGPGTRLTVL.

The rearrangement uses TRBV10-3 and TRBJ2-5, with D uncertain. The V gene lost 4 bases and the J gene lost 6 bases, with 6 bases spanning the gap. Germline values: CDR1 ENHRY, CDR2 SYGVKD. This CDR3 region has 11 residues. CDR3 sequence reads: CAISGGKTQYF. The DNA of the CDR3 is TGTGCCATCAGTGGCGGAAAGACCCAGTACTTC.

The rearrangement uses TRBV11-3 and TRBJ2-2, with 13 bases fitting TRBD2. Per the germline V gene, CDR1 is SGHNT and CDR2 is YENEEA. V was clipped by 4 bases and J by 5 bases; unmatched bases: 16. The CDR3 sequence is 20 residues long. CDR3 loop: CASSSRRPRLAGGSTGELFF. The CDR3 coding sequence is TGTGCCAGCAGCTCTAGACGTCCCAGACTAGCGGGAGGAAGTACCGGGGAGCTGTTTTTT. The full variable domain, rest sourced from reference TRBV11-3 and TRBJ2-2, is EAGVVQSPRYKIIEKKQPVAFWCNPISGHNTLYWYLQNLGQGPELLIRYENEEAVDDSQLPKDRFSAERLKGVDSTLKIQPAELGDSAVYLCASSSRRPRLAGGSTGELFFGEGSRLTVL.

The V call is TRBV28, the J call TRBJ2-1; TRBD2 matches 14 bases. Looked up from germline, CDR1 is MDHEN and CDR2 is SYDVKM. The CDR3 loop spans 18 amino acids. Trimming cost V 5 bases and J 2 bases; bases outside gene matches: 8. The CDR3 region has the DNA TGTGCCAGCAGTACCGGGACTAGCGGGAGTCTGACCTACAATGAGCAGTTCTTC. Encoded protein: CASSTGTSGSLTYNEQFF.

V is TRBV28 and J is TRBJ2-7; 7 nucleotides match TRBD2. Looked up from germline, CDR1 is MDHEN and CDR2 is SYDVKM. This CDR3 has 15 residues. V was pared by 10 bases and J by 4 bases, with 16 bases of the junction left unmatched. CDR3 protein: CATSTTGLGNYEQYF. In DNA form, the CDR3 reads TGTGCCACCTCTACAACAGGACTAGGCAATTACGAGCAGTACTTC.

The chain uses TRBV10-3 and TRBJ2-5; 8 bases match TRBD1. CDR3 size: 16 residues. V was clipped by 4 bases and J by 1 base; unmatched bases: 8. Looked up from germline, CDR1 is ENHRY and CDR2 is SYGVKD. The CDR3: CAISARQGPIQETQYF. The CDR3 DNA follows: TGTGCCATCAGTGCGAGACAGGGGCCCATCCAAGAGACCCAGTACTTC.

V and J are TRBV6-1 and TRBJ1-2; 9 bases agree with TRBD1. Looked up from germline, CDR1 is MNHNS and CDR2 is SASEGT. V lost 3 bases, J lost 5 bases, and 1 base stayed unmatched. The CDR3 totals 13 residues. The CDR3 loop reads CASSEDRGYGYTF. The CDR3 DNA reads as TGTGCCAGCAGTGAGGACAGGGGTTATGGCTACACCTTC.

This rearrangement joins TRBV5-1 to TRBJ2-3, with D tentatively TRBD1 (5 bases). The CDR3 loop spans 14 amino acids. Trimming left V 0 bases short and J 5 bases short, with 10 bases between. Germline CDR1 and CDR2: SGHRS and YFSETQ. DNA for the CDR3: TGCGCCAGCAGCTTGGCCGGAGACAGAGATACGCAGTATTTT. Protein product: CASSLAGDRDTQYF.

The gene calls are TRBV5-4 and TRBJ1-2, with D unresolved. The CDR3 totals 13 residues. Trimming took 1 base from V and 2 from J, leaving 6 bases between them. The germline CDR1 and CDR2 sequences are SGHNT and YYREEE (reference sequence). The CDR3, as DNA: TGTGCCAGCAGCTTGTCGGGGAACTATGGCTACACCTTC. As protein: CASSLSGNYGYTF.

The CDR3 sequence: CASSPLGQNTGELFF. CDR3 DNA sequence: TGTGCCAGCTCACCCCTAGGTCAGAACACCGGGGAGCTGTTTTTT. The chain recombines TRBV18 with TRBJ2-2, with D unclear. V was shortened by 3 bases and J by 1 base, with 9 bases between the two germline ends. The CDR3 length is 15 residues. CDR1 and CDR2 (germline): KGHSH, LQKENI.

This chain uses TRBV2 with TRBJ1-2, with unresolved D. In germline, CDR1 is SNHLY, CDR2 FYNNEI. Trimming took off 4 bases at V and 4 bases at J, with 10 bases between the two ends. The CDR3 is 13 residues long. In nucleotides, the CDR3 is TGTGCCAGCAGTGTTGGGCCGAGCTATGGCTACACCTTC. Its protein is CASSVGPSYGYTF.

The V call is TRBV4-2, the J call TRBJ1-4; 7 positions match TRBD1. The CDR3 sequence is 16 residues long. CDR1 LGHNA and CDR2 YNFKEQ come from the germline V gene. The trim removed 2 bases at V and 4 bases at J, leaving 7 bases unmatched. The chain's CDR3 is CASSQLRQGGNEKLFF. The CDR3 nucleotides read TGTGCCAGCAGCCAACTAAGACAGGGAGGTAATGAAAAACTGTTTTTT.

On this clone: The final CDR3 position lacks the conserved phenylalanine or tryptophan, pointing to a likely read error. The DNA is left out, because the CDR3 cannot be placed on it with certainty; the CDR3 is given as TCRdb lists it. This chain uses TRBV5-1 with TRBJ2-4; TRBD2, as called in the table, went unchecked against the DNA. Germline lookup yields CDR1 SGHRS and CDR2 YFSETQ. From its first to its last residue, the CDR3 has 11 amino acids. CDR3 residues: CASSSGLAGAP.

The CDR3 sequence: CASSLGDRGYEKLFF. As DNA, the CDR3 is TGTGCCAGCAGCTTGGGTGACAGGGGCTATGAAAAACTGTTTTTT. The genes are TRBV5-6 and TRBJ1-4, with 8 bases aligning to TRBD1. J lost 6 bases, V lost 0 bases, and 4 bases had no gene match. Germline CDR1 SGHDT, CDR2 YYEEEE. The CDR3 totals 15 residues.